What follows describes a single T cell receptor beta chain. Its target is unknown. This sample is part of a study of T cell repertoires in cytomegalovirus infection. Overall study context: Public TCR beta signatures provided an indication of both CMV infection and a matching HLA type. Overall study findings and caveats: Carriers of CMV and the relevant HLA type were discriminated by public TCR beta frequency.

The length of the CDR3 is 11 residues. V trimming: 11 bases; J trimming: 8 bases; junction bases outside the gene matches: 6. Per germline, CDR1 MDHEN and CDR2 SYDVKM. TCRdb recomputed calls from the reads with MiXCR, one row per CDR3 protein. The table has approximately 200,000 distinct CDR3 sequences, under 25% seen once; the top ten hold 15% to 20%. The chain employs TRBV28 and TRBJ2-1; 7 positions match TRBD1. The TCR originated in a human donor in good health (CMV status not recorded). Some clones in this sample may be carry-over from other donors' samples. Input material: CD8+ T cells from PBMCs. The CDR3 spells CAAKGAYEQFF. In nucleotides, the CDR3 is TGTGCCGCTAAGGGGGCTTATGAGCAGTTCTTC.